Presented here are 21 T cell receptor beta chains from one specimen sequenced in a study of blood T cell repertoires in COVID-19. TCRdb keeps only in-frame clones here, not all; method: immunoSEQ multiplex PCR. The sample gives under 450,000 clones, roughly four fifths of which show up once; 5% to 5.5% is in the top ten. Material: PBMCs or T cells enriched from blood (not recorded which). These receptors were taken from a woman in her forties or fifties who had recovered from COVID-19.

This clone appeared a single time. V is TRBV15 and J is TRBJ2-5; tentatively, D is TRBD2 (6 bases). The V gene lost 5 bases and the J gene lost 4 bases, with 8 bases spanning the gap. The V gene's germline CDR1 is LNHNV and CDR2 YYDKDF (reference sequence). The CDR3 consists of 12 residues. CDR3 amino acids: CATSVEGETQYF. In DNA, the CDR3 is TGTGCCACCAGCGTGGAGGGAGAGACCCAGTACTTC.

This chain joins TRBV6-5 and TRBJ2-7, with TRBD2 identical over 11 bases. The CDR3 runs to 15 residues. V gave up 5 bases and J gave up 0 bases; unmatched junction bases: 3. Germline CDR1 and CDR2: MNHEY and SVGAGI. The CDR3 bases are TGTGCCAGCAGTCCGACTAGCGGGGCCTCCTACGAGCAGTACTTC. It specifies CASSPTSGASYEQYF.

This rearrangement joins TRBV12-3 or TRBV12-4 to TRBJ1-2, with D possibly TRBD1 on 5 matching bases. Trimming stripped 7 bases from V and 7 bases from J, with 13 bases between. This CDR3 has 12 amino acids. Here the CDR3 reads CASTPRGAGYTF. The CDR3 DNA reads as TGTGCCAGCACCCCACGTGGGGCTGGCTACACCTTC.

CDR3 amino acids: CAISESAGGVTF. CDR3 in DNA: TGTGCCATCAGTGAGTCAGCAGGGGGAGTCACCTTC. The chain joins TRBV10-3 to TRBJ1-2, with 7 bases matching TRBD1. V shed 0 bases and J 13 bases; nucleotides not matched to a gene: 5. The length of the CDR3 is 12 residues. From germline, CDR1 is ENHRY and CDR2 SYGVKD.

V usage is TRBV9 and J usage is TRBJ1-3, with D possibly TRBD1 on 5 matching bases. In germline, CDR1 is SGDLS, CDR2 YYNGEE. CDR3 length: 15 residues. Trimming took 3 bases from V and 0 from J, leaving 10 bases between them. DNA for the CDR3: TGTGCCAGCAGCGGCCAGGGCGGCTCTGGAAACACCATATATTTT. Residues: CASSGQGGSGNTIYF.

The genes are TRBV5-5 and TRBJ1-2; D unclear. The CDR3 totals 12 residues. The germline gives CDR1 SGHKS, CDR2 YYEKEE (reference sequence). V was pared by 1 base and J by 6 bases, with 7 bases between. The CDR3 region has the DNA TGTGCCAGCAGCTTGACGGGGAATGGCTACACCTTC. Its translation: CASSLTGNGYTF.

CDR3 region: CASSLMRERQETQYF. CDR3 nucleotides: TGTGCCAGCAGCCTCATGCGGGAGCGGCAAGAGACCCAGTACTTC. The V gene is TRBV14, the J gene TRBJ2-5, with TRBD2 matching over 7 bases. CDR3 length: 15 residues. Germline values: CDR1 SGHDN, CDR2 FVKESK. Germline trimming cut 4 bases from V and 2 bases from J; bases unmatched to any gene: 7. Filled out from reference TRBV14 and TRBJ2-5, the complete variable domain reads EAGVTQFPSHSVIEKGQTVTLRCDPISGHDNLYWYRRVMGKEIKFLLHFVKESKQDESGMPNNRFLAERTGGTYSTLKVQPAELEDSGVYFCASSLMRERQETQYFGPGTRLLVL.

DNA for the CDR3: TGTGCCAGCAGCTTAGATGGACAGGTGAACACTGAAGCTTTCTTT. Translating it yields CASSLDGQVNTEAFF. The chain combines TRBV11-3 with TRBJ1-1; 7 bases map to TRBD1. The J segment lost 0 bases and the V segment lost 0 bases, leaving 1 base of the junction unmatched. The CDR3 consists of 15 residues. The germline V gene has CDR1 SGHNT and CDR2 YENEEA.

The CDR3 DNA reads TGTGCCAGCGCGAGCGGGAGCCCTCCCGGGGAGCTGTTTTTT. Translated: CASASGSPPGELFF. The rearrangement links TRBV6-5 to TRBJ2-2; TRBD2 matches at 8 bases. The J segment lost 6 bases and the V segment lost 8 bases, leaving 8 bases of the junction unmatched. From germline, CDR1 is MNHEY and CDR2 SVGAGI. The length of the CDR3 is 14 residues.

This clone was detected only once. The chain combines TRBV7-2 with TRBJ1-1; no definite D call. The CDR3 runs 14 residues. The V gene's germline CDR1 is SGHTA and CDR2 FQGNSA. The V end lost 4 bases, the J end lost 3 bases, and 12 bases lay between the germline ends. The CDR3 DNA follows: TGTGCCAGCAGCTGGGAGACCGAGTACACTGAAGCTTTCTTT. Translating it yields CASSWETEYTEAFF.

V and J are TRBV30 and TRBJ2-5; TRBD1 matches 7 bases. CDR3 size: 13 residues. V shed 3 bases and J 2 bases; nucleotides not matched to a gene: 3. The germline CDR1 and CDR2 sequences are GTSNPN and SVGIG (reference sequence). CDR3 protein: CAWSWTGQETQYF. CDR3 DNA sequence: TGTGCCTGGAGCTGGACAGGTCAAGAGACCCAGTACTTC. The full variable domain, rest sourced from reference TRBV30 and TRBJ2-5, is SQTIHQWPATLVQPVGSPLSLECTVEGTSNPNLYWYRQAAGRGLQLLFYSVGIGQISSEVPQNLSASRPQDRQFILSSKKLLLSDSGFYLCAWSWTGQETQYFGPGTRLLVL.

The gene calls are TRBV28 and TRBJ2-6, with TRBD1 identical over 8 bases. Trimming cost V 8 bases and J 4 bases; bases outside gene matches: 10. Germline V lookup: CDR1 MDHEN, CDR2 SYDVKM. CDR3 length: 16 amino acids. The CDR3 here is CASSFQGALGANVLTF. As DNA, the CDR3 is TGTGCCAGCTCATTCCAGGGGGCGCTAGGGGCCAACGTCCTGACTTTC.

The chain couples TRBV9 to TRBJ1-2; 8 nucleotides line up with TRBD1. V was clipped by 5 bases and J by 3 bases; unmatched bases: 9. This CDR3 has 15 amino acids. Germline V CDR1 and CDR2: SGDLS, YYNGEE. The CDR3 DNA sequence: TGTGCCAGCAGACGACAAGACAGGGGCGACTATGGCTACACCTTC. This gives the protein CASRRQDRGDYGYTF.

The sample holds one count of this clone. The chain recombines TRBV5-1 with TRBJ1-3; D remains unclear. The CDR3 spans 17 residues. The V end lost 10 bases, the J end lost 0 bases, and 23 bases lay between the germline ends. In germline, CDR1 is SGHRS, CDR2 YFSETQ. The CDR3 reads CAGWKASRVGSGNTIYF. As DNA, the CDR3 is TGCGCCGGTTGGAAAGCGAGCCGGGTAGGCTCTGGAAACACCATATATTTT.

V is TRBV25-1 and J is TRBJ2-5; TRBD2 matches 11 bases. Germline values: CDR1 MGHDK, CDR2 SYGVNS. V lost 6 bases, J lost 5 bases, and 11 bases stayed unmatched. The CDR3 runs to 16 residues. As DNA, the CDR3 is TGTGCCAGCAGCTTTAAAAGCGGACTAGCGGGTGAGACCCAGTACTTC. Protein sequence: CASSFKSGLAGETQYF.

The chain joins TRBV30 to TRBJ1-2; TRBD1 agrees at 11 bases. Trimming cost V 0 bases and J 5 bases; bases outside gene matches: 11. Per the germline V gene, CDR1 is GTSNPN and CDR2 is SVGIG (reference sequence). The CDR3 totals 17 residues. The CDR3, as DNA: TGTGCCTGGAGTGTGAAATCGGGACAGGGGGTATCTTATGGCTACACCTTC. Protein sequence: CAWSVKSGQGVSYGYTF.

The chain is built from TRBV19 and TRBJ2-7; D possibly corresponds to TRBD1 (6 bases). V lost 4 bases and J lost 3, with 10 bases in between. The CDR3 extends over 13 amino acids. Germline V gene sequence: CDR1 LNHDA, CDR2 SQIVND (reference sequence). CDR3 protein: CASSRGQVYEQYF. CDR3 DNA sequence: TGTGCCAGTAGTAGGGGGCAGGTCTACGAGCAGTACTTC.

This clone was detected only a few times. The genes are TRBV7-9 and TRBJ2-2, with D tentatively TRBD1 (5 bases). This CDR3 region has 14 residues. In germline, CDR1 is SEHNR, CDR2 FQNEAQ (reference sequence). V dropped 5 bases and J dropped 1 base, with 8 bases sitting between them. The CDR3 region has the DNA TGTGCCAGCAGCCAGGGAAGGAACACCGGGGAGCTGTTTTTT. Translated, it gives CASSQGRNTGELFF.

CDR3: CASSLGASGGLMETQYF. The DNA for the CDR3 is TGCGCCAGCAGCTTGGGGGCTAGCGGGGGTCTTATGGAGACCCAGTACTTC. J is TRBJ2-5 and V is TRBV5-1; 10 nucleotides agree with TRBD2. V gave up 0 bases and J gave up 5 bases; unmatched junction bases: 10. Germline CDR1 SGHRS, CDR2 YFSETQ. This CDR3 is 17 amino acids long.

The sample holds a few counts of this clone. V usage is TRBV27 and J usage is TRBJ2-1, with 9 bases fitting TRBD2. Germline CDR1 is MNHEY and CDR2 is SMNVEV (reference sequence). J was trimmed by 5 bases and V by 5 bases; bases with no gene match: 7. The CDR3 covers 15 residues. This CDR3 is CASSPGVAGDNEQFF. In DNA form, the CDR3 reads TGTGCCAGCAGTCCCGGGGTAGCGGGGGACAATGAGCAGTTCTTC.

This rearrangement joins TRBV4-1 to TRBJ2-3; TRBD2 agrees at 9 bases. The CDR3 extends over 16 amino acids. The trim removed 1 base at V and 0 bases at J, leaving 2 bases unmatched. Germline V gene sequence: CDR1 MGHRA, CDR2 YSYEKL. The CDR3: CASSQGLAGSTDTQYF. The CDR3 nucleotides are TGCGCCAGCAGCCAAGGGCTAGCGGGAAGCACAGATACGCAGTATTTT.